Listed below are T cell receptor beta chains from one sample, sequenced in a study of somatic mutations in cytotoxic T cells in rheumatoid arthritis. Profiled with immunoSEQ multiplex PCR; TCRdb holds only in-frame clones, not every one. Of about 19,000 clones in the sample, 75% to 90% were seen once. Sequenced input: CD8+ T cells sorted from blood. The receptors were sampled from an adult with rheumatoid arthritis. CDR3s include the opening cysteine and the closing phenylalanine or tryptophan. D genes are given only for firm matches. Clone size appears in some rows only: once, few, many, or a class for an expanded clone.

v_call	j_call	clone_size	d_call	cdr3_nt	cdr3_aa
TRBV7-9	TRBJ2-2	NA	NA	TGTGCCAGCAGCCGAAGCCAGGGGACCGGGGAGCTGTTTTTT	CASSRSQGTGELFF
TRBV14	TRBJ1-2	few	NA	TGTGCCAGCAGCCAGGGATACAGGAAAACTAACTATGGCTACACCTTC	CASSQGYRKTNYGYTF
TRBV5-6	TRBJ2-7	once	NA	TGTGCCAGCAGCACAGACAACTACGAGCAGTACTTC	CASSTDNYEQYF
TRBV5-6	TRBJ1-5	NA	NA	TGTGCCAGCAGCGGAGAGCATAGCAATCAGCCCCAGCATTTT	CASSGEHSNQPQHF
TRBV27	TRBJ1-3	NA	TRBD1	TGTGCCAGCGGGACAGGGCAAACCTCTGGAAACACCATATATTTT	CASGTGQTSGNTIYF
TRBV4-1	TRBJ2-1	NA	TRBD2	TGCGCCAGCAGCCAAGTGGGAGGCGGGGGGCGCAAAAATGAGCAGTTCTTC	CASSQVGGGGRKNEQFF
TRBV6-5	TRBJ1-3	NA	NA	TGTGCCAGCGCCACAGGATCAGGAAACACCATATATTTT	CASATGSGNTIYF
TRBV4-1	TRBJ2-7	NA	NA	TGCGCCAGCAGCCAAGAATCACTCTACGAGCAGTACTTC	CASSQESLYEQYF
TRBV27	TRBJ1-5	NA	NA	TGTGCCAGCAGTACGAGTAGCAATCAGCCCCAGCATTTT	CASSTSSNQPQHF
TRBV6-4	TRBJ2-1	NA	NA	TGTGCCAGCAGCGGAAACAGCTCCTACAATGAGCAGTTCTTC	CASSGNSSYNEQFF
TRBV11-2	TRBJ2-1	NA	TRBD2	TGTGCCAGCAGCTTACGCTGGGGCGGGGGGGCCTACAATGAGCAGTTCTTC	CASSLRWGGGAYNEQFF
TRBV27	TRBJ2-7	NA	NA	TGTGCCTCGCGCGGGGAGAGCTCCTACGAGCAGTACTTC	CASRGESSYEQYF
TRBV30	TRBJ1-1	NA	NA	TGTGCCTGGAGTACCCAAGAAGCTTTCTTT	CAWSTQEAFF
TRBV7-9	TRBJ2-2	NA	NA	TGTGCCAGCAGCCCTGACACCGGGGAGCTGTTTTTT	CASSPDTGELFF
TRBV5-1	TRBJ2-7	NA	TRBD2	TGCGCCAGCAGCCCACCGCGGGGGGGTGAGCAGTACTTC	CASSPPRGGEQYF
TRBV7-9	TRBJ1-5	NA	TRBD1	TGTGCCAGCAGCTTAGGGGGACAGGGGCGCGACCAGCCCCAGCATTTT	CASSLGGQGRDQPQHF
TRBV27	TRBJ1-3	NA	NA	TGTGCCAGCAGTCCGGGAAGGTACTCTGGAAACACCATATATTTT	CASSPGRYSGNTIYF
TRBV11-3	TRBJ2-5	NA	NA	TGTGCCAGCAGCACGCGGAGCGGACCGTTTGAGACCCAGTACTTC	CASSTRSGPFETQYF
TRBV7-3	TRBJ2-1	NA	NA	TGTGCCAGCAGCTCGGGACCAGAGAGCGGTAATGAGCAGTTCTTC	CASSSGPESGNEQFF
TRBV15	TRBJ1-3	few	NA	TGTGCCACCAGCAGGACAGGAACTGGAAACACCATATATTTT	CATSRTGTGNTIYF
TRBV7-8	TRBJ2-1	NA	NA	TGTGCCAGCAGCTCCCCAGGGCTAGCCACAAGCTCCTACAATGAGCAGTTCTTC	CASSSPGLATSSYNEQFF
TRBV4-1	TRBJ2-5	NA	NA	TGCGCCAGCAGCCAGGACCGGGGGCGAGAGACCCAGTACTTC	CASSQDRGRETQYF
TRBV5-6	TRBJ1-5	NA	NA	TGTGCCAGCAGCTTGTCCACAGTAAATCAGCCCCAGCATTTT	CASSLSTVNQPQHF
TRBV9	TRBJ2-7	NA	NA	TGTGCCAGCAGCGTTCCCTTACTCGCCTACGAGCAGTACTTC	CASSVPLLAYEQYF
TRBV15	TRBJ2-7	NA	TRBD2	TGTGCCACCAGGTCATCGGGGGGCTACGAGCAGTACTTC	CATRSSGGYEQYF
TRBV19	TRBJ2-5	NA	NA	TGTGCCAGTAGGGAGACCCAGTACTTC	CASRETQYF
TRBV5-1	TRBJ2-3	NA	TRBD2	TGCGCCAGCACAAAGAAGCGGGGGGGCAGCACAGATACGCAGTATTTT	CASTKKRGGSTDTQYF
TRBV11-2	TRBJ2-4	NA	NA	TGTGCCAGCAGCGGGGACATTCAGTACTTC	CASSGDIQYF
TRBV27	TRBJ2-5	NA	TRBD2	TGTGCCAGCAGAAGCGGGACTTTTGGGGAAAAGACCCAGTACTTC	CASRSGTFGEKTQYF
TRBV10-3	TRBJ1-1	NA	NA	TGTGCCATCAGCCCCTTGGGGGGGCGGGGGGCGAACACTGAAGCTTTCTTT	CAISPLGGRGANTEAFF
TRBV7-9	TRBJ2-4	few	NA	TGTGCCAGCAGCTCAGGAGCGGAAAACATTCAGTACTTC	CASSSGAENIQYF
TRBV7-3	TRBJ2-2	medium-sized	NA	TGTGCCAGCAGCTTGGATCCGAACACCGGGGAGCTGTTTTTT	CASSLDPNTGELFF
TRBV27	TRBJ1-5	NA	TRBD1	TGTGCCAGCGGAGCCGGGACAGGGGGCTTTCAGCCCCAGCATTTT	CASGAGTGGFQPQHF
TRBV6-5	TRBJ1-6	NA	TRBD1	TGTGCCAGCAGGACCGGGACAGGTTCACCCCTCCACTTT	CASRTGTGSPLHF
TRBV2	TRBJ2-7	NA	TRBD1	TGTGCCAGCAGTCAGGACAGGGGGCACTACGAGCAGTACTTC	CASSQDRGHYEQYF
TRBV30	TRBJ2-7	few	NA	TGTGCCTGGAGTATGGGAATCTCCTACGAGCAGTACTTC	CAWSMGISYEQYF
TRBV7-6	TRBJ2-2	NA	NA	TGTGCCAGCAGCCCAACCACAGGGACCGGGGAGCTGTTTTTT	CASSPTTGTGELFF
TRBV5-1	TRBJ2-7	NA	TRBD1	TGCGCCAGCAGCTTGGGCGAGGGGGCACTACCAACCTACGAGCAGTACTTC	CASSLGEGALPTYEQYF
TRBV5-1	TRBJ2-1	NA	TRBD1	TGCGCCAGCAGCTCTGGACAGGGATATGACAATGAGCAGTTCTTC	CASSSGQGYDNEQFF
TRBV7-8	TRBJ2-5	NA	TRBD2	TGTGCCAGCAGCCAAGAGGGACTAGCGGGAGGGGGGGGAGAGACCCAGTACTTC	CASSQEGLAGGGGETQYF
TRBV25-1	TRBJ1-1	NA	NA	TGTGCCAGCAGTGAATCCCCGGTGGGGAACACTGAAGCTTTCTTT	CASSESPVGNTEAFF
TRBV29-1	TRBJ2-5	NA	TRBD2	TGCAGCGTCCAAAACGGGCGGGAGGAGACCCAGTACTTC	CSVQNGREETQYF
TRBV7-9	TRBJ1-2	NA	NA	TGTGCCAGCAGCCCATGGGTTCTTAAGGGACCTGCCCAGAGCTACACCTTC	CASSPWVLKGPAQSYTF
TRBV27	TRBJ1-4	NA	NA	TGTGCCAGCAGTTTACTTAGTTTAGGAGAAAAACTGTTTTTT	CASSLLSLGEKLFF
TRBV7-2	TRBJ2-5	NA	TRBD1	TGTGCCAGCAGCCAGGGGGTGAGGACGGTAGAAGAGACCCAGTACTTC	CASSQGVRTVEETQYF
TRBV9	TRBJ2-3	NA	NA	TGTGCCAGCAGCGTAGGAGCGGTCACAGATACGCAGTATTTT	CASSVGAVTDTQYF
TRBV10-3	TRBJ2-7	NA	NA	TGTGCCATCAGTGAGTCCGAGACAGGCTACGAGCAGTACTTC	CAISESETGYEQYF
TRBV7-2	TRBJ1-1	few	TRBD1	TGTGCCAGCAGCCCGACAGGGGGGCACACTGAAGCTTTCTTT	CASSPTGGHTEAFF
TRBV27	TRBJ1-1	NA	NA	TGTGCCAGCAGTTTAATATGGGGGGACACTGAAGCTTTCTTT	CASSLIWGDTEAFF
TRBV5-1	TRBJ1-3	NA	NA	TGCGCCAGCCATGGGGACGGGAACACCATATATTTT	CASHGDGNTIYF